This is a list of T cell receptor beta chains from one sample in a study of blood T cell repertoires in COVID-19. The method was immunoSEQ multiplex PCR; TCRdb's version includes in-frame clones alone and lacks a portion of them. The data show approximately 440,000 clones, with roughly 87% seen just once and 0.6% held by the top ten. Sequenced input: PBMCs or T cells enriched from blood (not recorded which). Receptors were obtained from a man aged 18-30 years who had recovered from COVID-19. The CDR3 runs from the conserved cysteine through the conserved F or W. Each record gives: D gene, J gene, V gene, clone size, CDR3 DNA, CDR3 protein. The D gene is left open where the match is weak. Part of the rows lack a size; the others show once, few, many or a class for expanded clones.

D: .; J: TRBJ2-5; V: TRBV19; size: .; DNA: TGTGCCAGTAGTATAGTATTGAGGGACATATCCAGGGACCAGTACTTC; CDR3: CASSIVLRDISRDQYF
D: .; J: TRBJ1-3; V: TRBV29-1; size: .; DNA: TGCAGCGTCGGAGCTGGAAACACCATATATTTT; CDR3: CSVGAGNTIYF
D: .; J: TRBJ1-5; V: TRBV27; size: .; DNA: TGTGCCAGCAGTTTAACTTCCAATCAGCCCCAGCATTTT; CDR3: CASSLTSNQPQHF
D: .; J: TRBJ1-1; V: TRBV12-3/TRBV12-4; size: .; DNA: TGTGCCAGCAGGCTACAGGGCAACACTGAAGCTTTCTTT; CDR3: CASRLQGNTEAFF
D: .; J: TRBJ1-1; V: TRBV27; size: .; DNA: TGTGCCAGCAGTTTACTCCTCGGAGGGACTGAAGCTTTCTTT; CDR3: CASSLLLGGTEAFF
D: .; J: TRBJ2-3; V: TRBV19; size: few; DNA: TGTGCCAGTAGTCCGGGGGACGCTAGCACAGATACGCAGTATTTT; CDR3: CASSPGDASTDTQYF
D: .; J: TRBJ2-3; V: TRBV10-3; size: .; DNA: TGTGCCATCAGTGAGTTAGAGGGCGAGCACTTTTCTAGCACAGATACGCAGTATTTT; CDR3: CAISELEGEHFSSTDTQYF
D: TRBD1; J: TRBJ2-7; V: TRBV27; size: .; DNA: TGTGCCAGCAGTTTATACGGACAGGGTGGAGTCTACGAGCAGTACTTC; CDR3: CASSLYGQGGVYEQYF
D: TRBD1; J: TRBJ1-4; V: TRBV11-2; size: .; DNA: TGTGCCAGCAGCCAGGGGACAGGGCCTAATGAAAAACTGTTTTTT; CDR3: CASSQGTGPNEKLFF
D: TRBD2; J: TRBJ2-1; V: TRBV2; size: .; DNA: TGTGCCAGTCGTCCTAGCGGGTTTAGGCAGTTCTTC; CDR3: CASRPSGFRQFF
D: TRBD1; J: TRBJ2-7; V: TRBV7-2; size: once; DNA: TGTGCCAGCAGCTACTGGGGACAGGGGTCCGACGAGCAGTACTTC; CDR3: CASSYWGQGSDEQYF
D: TRBD2; J: TRBJ2-1; V: TRBV10-3; size: .; DNA: TGTGCCATCAGTGACAGCGGGAGCTCCTACAATGAGCAGTTCTTC; CDR3: CAISDSGSSYNEQFF
D: .; J: TRBJ1-6; V: TRBV12-3/TRBV12-4; size: .; DNA: TGTGCCAGCACTACAGATCCCAGAAGACCCCTCCACTTT; CDR3: CASTTDPRRPLHF
D: .; J: TRBJ2-7; V: TRBV6-5; size: .; DNA: TGTGCCAGCAGTTACACAGGCTACGAGCAGTACTTC; CDR3: CASSYTGYEQYF
D: TRBD1; J: TRBJ1-4; V: TRBV13; size: .; DNA: TGTGCCAGCAGCGCCGGGACAGTTAATGAAAAACTGTTTTTT; CDR3: CASSAGTVNEKLFF
D: TRBD1; J: TRBJ1-1; V: TRBV19; size: .; DNA: TGTGCCACCCAAGTGGGACAGGTGAACACTGAAGCTTTCTTT; CDR3: CATQVGQVNTEAFF
D: TRBD1; J: TRBJ1-1; V: TRBV4-1; size: .; DNA: TGCGCCAGCAGCCCGGGACAGGAGAACACTGAAGCTTTCTTT; CDR3: CASSPGQENTEAFF
D: .; J: TRBJ2-7; V: TRBV27; size: .; DNA: TGTGCCAGCAGTTTATCGGCGGAGGCTTACGAGCAGTACTTC; CDR3: CASSLSAEAYEQYF
D: .; J: TRBJ2-5; V: TRBV5-1; size: .; DNA: TGCGCCAGCAGCCCTGGGGTAGCGCAGCCAAAAGAGACCCAGTACTTC; CDR3: CASSPGVAQPKETQYF
D: .; J: TRBJ2-3; V: TRBV7-2; size: .; DNA: TGTGCCAGCAGCCTTGGGGGCTGGTGGGGCACAGATACGCAGTATTTT; CDR3: CASSLGGWWGTDTQYF
D: .; J: TRBJ2-2; V: TRBV6-5; size: once; DNA: TGTGCCAGCAAGTCTAGCGCATCGAACACCGGGGAGCTGTTTTTT; CDR3: CASKSSASNTGELFF
D: .; J: TRBJ1-6; V: TRBV27; size: .; DNA: TGTGCCAGCAGTTTCCTCTTAGGGGGTTCACCCCTCCACTTT; CDR3: CASSFLLGGSPLHF
D: .; J: TRBJ1-5; V: TRBV19; size: .; DNA: TGTGCCAGTAGTATCCGGACACCCGATCAGCCCCAGCATTTT; CDR3: CASSIRTPDQPQHF
D: TRBD1; J: TRBJ1-4; V: TRBV5-1; size: .; DNA: TGCGCCAGCAGCTTCAGGGGGGAGGAAAAACTGTTTTTT; CDR3: CASSFRGEEKLFF
D: TRBD2; J: TRBJ2-2; V: TRBV9; size: .; DNA: TGTGCCAGCAGCCCCCCAGCGGGAGGTCCCACCGGGGAGCTGTTTTTT; CDR3: CASSPPAGGPTGELFF
D: .; J: TRBJ1-2; V: TRBV6-5; size: few; DNA: TGTGCCAGCACCCCTCGGGGGTCCTATGGCTACACCTTC; CDR3: CASTPRGSYGYTF
D: TRBD1; J: TRBJ1-5; V: TRBV6-1; size: .; DNA: TGTGCCAGCAGTGAAGACGGGACAGGGATGGGTCAGCCCCAGCATTTT; CDR3: CASSEDGTGMGQPQHF
D: .; J: TRBJ2-1; V: TRBV5-1; size: once; DNA: TGCGCCAGCACCCTAAACCGACGGGTCGCCTACAATGAGCAGTTCTTC; CDR3: CASTLNRRVAYNEQFF
D: .; J: TRBJ1-5; V: TRBV19; size: .; DNA: TGTGCCAGTAGTCCTGTGAATCAGCCCCAGCATTTT; CDR3: CASSPVNQPQHF
D: TRBD1; J: TRBJ2-3; V: TRBV7-6; size: .; DNA: TGTGCCAGCAGCCCCCGACAGGGATCAGTCACAGATACGCAGTATTTT; CDR3: CASSPRQGSVTDTQYF
D: .; J: TRBJ1-3; V: TRBV6-5; size: .; DNA: TGTGCCAGCAGTATCTCAAACACCATATATTTT; CDR3: CASSISNTIYF
D: .; J: TRBJ1-2; V: TRBV9; size: few; DNA: TGTGCCAGCAGCGCGAGACTGTCCGGTAACTATGGCTACACCTTC; CDR3: CASSARLSGNYGYTF
D: TRBD1; J: TRBJ1-4; V: TRBV29-1; size: .; DNA: TGCAGCGTCGGACAGGGGTACTTGGCAACTAATGAAAAACTGTTTTTT; CDR3: CSVGQGYLATNEKLFF
D: TRBD2; J: TRBJ2-7; V: TRBV20-1; size: .; DNA: TGCAGTGCTAGTACTAGCGAAAGTCCCTACGAGCAGTACTTC; CDR3: CSASTSESPYEQYF
D: TRBD1; J: TRBJ1-2; V: TRBV11-2; size: .; DNA: TGTGCCAGCAGCTTAGAGACAGGGACCAACTATGGCTACACCTTC; CDR3: CASSLETGTNYGYTF
D: .; J: TRBJ1-1; V: TRBV9; size: .; DNA: TGTGCCAGCAGCGTATTGGAGACCACTGAAGCTTTCTTT; CDR3: CASSVLETTEAFF
D: .; J: TRBJ2-1; V: TRBV20-1; size: few; DNA: TGCAGTGTTTCTAGCCAGTATGAGCAGTTCTTC; CDR3: CSVSSQYEQFF